Reported below is one T cell receptor (beta chain). Unique molecular identifiers were incorporated during preparation of the TCRbeta library. TCRdb re-derived calls from the PCR reads in MiXCR, one entry per CDR3 protein. The sample lists 490,000 or so distinct CDR3 sequences, 12% occurring once. Trimming at V came to 1 base and at J to 3 bases, leaving 11 bases not matched to a gene. CDR1 is LNHNV and CDR2 is YYDKDF in the germline V gene (reference sequence). The CDR3 loop spans 17 amino acids. This record comes from a study of T-cell reconstitution after alpha-beta-depleted transplantation in children.

The material sequenced was PBMCs from the stem cell graft donor, taken from the stem cell graft. This sequence was found in a human donor who donated a stem cell graft to a child with combined immunodeficiency. The chain combines TRBV15 with TRBJ2-7; 8 bases match TRBD2. CDR3 DNA: TGTGCCACCAGCAGAGTTTTCGGGCGGGAGGTGTTCTACGAGCAGTACTTC. Amino acids: CATSRVFGREVFYEQYF.